These 20 T cell receptor beta chains were sequenced from one sample in a study of Ad26.COV2.S vaccination and SARS-CoV-2 variants listed by TCRdb under 2021. The sample's time point label, in plain terms: individuals recovered from natural SARS-CoV-2 infection. The method was the immunoSEQ multiplex PCR assay. TCRdb took this table from immuneACCESS and kept in-frame rearrangements with V and J called. Such tables lack part of the clones; where checked against another copy, unresolved V genes explain under half of the gap, and the rest is unexplained. The table for this sample lists just over 350,000 clones; 92% of them were counted only once. The top ten constitute about 3.8% of the sample. Specimen: peripheral blood, collected after recovery from COVID-19. The receptors shown here come from a human donor who had recovered from COVID-19.

The J gene is TRBJ1-1, the V gene TRBV19, with D uncertain. CDR1 LNHDA and CDR2 SQIVND come from the germline V gene (reference sequence). V shed 4 bases and J shed 4 bases, with 13 bases lying between them. The CDR3 totals 14 residues. CDR3 protein: CASSTQKGGTEAFF. CDR3 coding DNA: TGTGCCAGTAGTACCCAGAAGGGCGGCACTGAAGCTTTCTTT.

This chain joins TRBV5-8 and TRBJ1-3, with a weak D call TRBD1 (6 bases). The V gene's germline CDR1 is SGHTS and CDR2 YDEGEE. Trimming stripped 4 bases from V and 9 bases from J, with 20 bases between. This CDR3 is 15 amino acids long. CDR3 region: CASSPGQAARFTIYF. Written as DNA, the CDR3 is TGTGCCAGCAGCCCGGGACAAGCCGCTCGTTTCACCATATATTTT.

The chain employs TRBV7-9 and TRBJ2-4; 13 bases align to TRBD2. V shed 5 bases and J 3 bases; nucleotides not matched to a gene: 1. The CDR3 sequence is 15 residues long. CDR1 and CDR2 from the germline V gene are SEHNR and FQNEAQ (reference sequence). As DNA, the CDR3 is TGTGCCAGCAGCAGACTAGCGGGGGGCAAAAACATTCAGTACTTC. Translation gives CASSRLAGGKNIQYF.

CDR3 amino acids: CASTRTGEETQYF. The CDR3 nucleotides are TGTGCCAGCACCCGAACGGGGGAAGAGACCCAGTACTTC. The chain has TRBV12-3 or TRBV12-4 and TRBJ2-5, with D possibly being TRBD2 (6 bases). Deletions cut 7 bases from V and 3 bases from J, with 12 bases between. The CDR3 covers 13 residues.

The J gene is TRBJ1-5, the V gene TRBV20-1; TRBD1 might be the D (6 bases). Germline V gene sequence: CDR1 DFQATT, CDR2 SNEGSKA (reference sequence). With 3 bases removed from V and 6 bases from J, the gap between germline ends came to 12 bases. CDR3 length equals 13 residues. The CDR3 spells CSASPGGTQPQHF. DNA for the CDR3: TGCAGTGCTAGTCCGGGGGGCACTCAGCCCCAGCATTTT.

This chain connects TRBV6-6 to TRBJ2-2; 9 bases line up with TRBD1. This CDR3 is 15 amino acids long. V trimming: 6 bases; J trimming: 6 bases; junction bases outside the gene matches: 8. Germline assignment: CDR1 MNHNY and CDR2 SVGAGI (reference sequence). DNA for the CDR3: TGTGCCAGCAGCCCAGGACAGGGGAAGGCCGGGGAGCTGTTTTTT. This translates into CASSPGQGKAGELFF.

This chain uses TRBV5-6 with TRBJ2-3, with unresolved D. This CDR3 is 15 amino acids long. Germline V gives CDR1 SGHDT, CDR2 YYEEEE. V lost 1 base and J lost 4, with 13 bases in between. The DNA for the CDR3 is TGTGCCAGCAGCTTGATGGCACGGCTCCCAGATACGCAGTATTTT. Its protein product is CASSLMARLPDTQYF. Full variable domain (outside the CDR3, taken from reference TRBV5-6 and TRBJ2-3): DAGVTQSPTHLIKTRGQQVTLRCSPKSGHDTVSWYQQALGQGPQFIFQYYEEEERQRGNFPDRFSGHQFPNYSSELNVNALLLGDSALYLCASSLMARLPDTQYFGPGTRLTVL.

V gene TRBV15 combines with J gene TRBJ2-5, with 10 bases fitting TRBD1. The CDR3 is 16 residues long. V shed 1 base, J shed 0 bases, and the junction held 2 bases outside the gene matches. The V gene's germline CDR1 is LNHNV and CDR2 YYDKDF (reference sequence). CDR3 loop: CATSRGTGGYQETQYF. The CDR3 DNA is TGTGCCACCAGCAGAGGGACAGGGGGGTACCAAGAGACCCAGTACTTC.

The V and J genes are TRBV6-6 and TRBJ1-2; the D gene is possibly TRBD1 (5 bases). Trimming cost V 5 bases and J 0 bases, with 10 bases left between them. Germline-derived CDR1 and CDR2 are MNHNY and SVGAGI (reference sequence). The CDR3 contains 14 residues. The DNA of the CDR3 is TGTGCCAGCAGTGCAACAGGATCTAACTATGGCTACACCTTC. This translates into CASSATGSNYGYTF.

In this sample, this clone turned up once. This chain joins TRBV7-8 and TRBJ1-5; D might be TRBD1 (6 bases). The ends were cut back, 4 bases at V and 3 bases at J, with 16 bases in the middle. CDR1 is SGHVS and CDR2 is FQNEAQ in the germline V gene. The CDR3 has 16 residues. The CDR3 bases are TGTGCCAGCAGCTCCTACAGGGTTCCCCACAATCAGCCCCAGCATTTT. Translation: CASSSYRVPHNQPQHF.

This chain connects TRBV6-5 to TRBJ2-2; 8 bases are a match to TRBD2. Unmatched junction bases numbered 6, after V lost 5 bases and J lost 7 bases. CDR3 length equals 14 residues. Germline V gene data show CDR1 as MNHEY and CDR2 as SVGAGI. The CDR3 spells CASSRGGRSGELFF. Here the CDR3 DNA reads TGTGCCAGCAGTCGGGGGGGCCGGAGCGGGGAGCTGTTTTTT.

The gene calls are TRBV15 and TRBJ1-5, with 8 bases matching TRBD1. The germline gives CDR1 LNHNV, CDR2 YYDKDF (reference sequence). CDR3 length: 14 amino acids. The junction had 5 bases not matched to a gene; V was cut back by 3 bases and J by 7 bases. CDR3 amino acids: CATSRAGGGQPQHF. CDR3 DNA: TGTGCCACCAGCAGGGCAGGGGGCGGACAGCCCCAGCATTTT.

The CDR3 DNA sequence: TGTGCCAGCAGCCTTAGGACCAGCTCCTACAATGAGCAGTTCTTC. This encodes CASSLRTSSYNEQFF. This rearrangement joins TRBV3-1 (or the pseudogene TRBV3-2) to TRBJ2-1; no clear D gene. V was clipped by 4 bases and J by 0 bases, with 10 bases between them. Germline V gives CDR1 LGHDT, CDR2 YNNKEL (reference sequence). The CDR3 length is 15 residues.

This chain connects TRBV2 to TRBJ2-3, with 8 positions matching TRBD1. Trimming took 5 bases from V and 0 from J; bases not matched to a gene: 1. The CDR3 has 14 residues. The germline V gene has CDR1 SNHLY and CDR2 FYNNEI. The CDR3 coding sequence is TGTGCCAGCAGTCGGACAGGGAGCACAGATACGCAGTATTTT. Its protein product is CASSRTGSTDTQYF. The full variable domain, completed using reference TRBV2 and TRBJ2-3, is EPEVTQTPSHQVTQMGQEVILRCVPISNHLYFYWYRQILGQKVEFLVSFYNNEISEKSEIFDDQFSVERPDGSNFTLKIRSTKLEDSAMYFCASSRTGSTDTQYFGPGTRLTVL.

The chain is built from TRBV18 and TRBJ2-7; D unclear. The CDR3 runs to 16 residues. Germline CDR1 reads KGHSH; CDR2 reads LQKENI. Trimming took off 1 base at V and 0 bases at J, with 13 bases between the two ends. The CDR3 here is CASSPLSAGHSYEQYF. For the CDR3, the DNA is TGTGCCAGCTCACCACTATCTGCCGGTCACTCCTACGAGCAGTACTTC.

This chain joins TRBV5-1 and TRBJ1-6; TRBD1 matches at 9 bases. The CDR3 consists of 14 residues. The V gene end was trimmed by 2 bases and the J gene end by 9 bases; junction bases not matched to a gene: 3. Germline CDR1 and CDR2: SGHRS and YFSETQ. CDR3 sequence reads: CASSFGQGSSPLHF. The CDR3 bases are TGCGCCAGCAGCTTCGGACAGGGGAGTTCACCCCTCCACTTT.

V usage is TRBV7-9 and J usage is TRBJ1-1, with D possibly being TRBD1 (6 bases). The CDR3 contains 15 residues. V was clipped by 8 bases and J by 5 bases, with 21 bases between them. Germline V gene sequence: CDR1 SEHNR, CDR2 FQNEAQ (reference sequence). The CDR3 region is CASYRGTIKRTEAFF. CDR3 coding DNA: TGTGCCAGCTACCGCGGGACAATTAAGAGGACTGAAGCTTTCTTT.

The rearrangement links TRBV2 to TRBJ1-1, with D uncertain. The CDR3 is 12 amino acids. V lost 4 bases and J 0 bases, leaving 3 bases between the germline ends. Germline V gene lookup returns CDR1 SNHLY and CDR2 FYNNEI. CDR3 DNA sequence: TGTGCCAGCAGTGTGATGAACACTGAAGCTTTCTTT. Amino acids: CASSVMNTEAFF.

CDR3 in amino acids: CASSQQGSTGELFF. In nucleotides, the CDR3 is TGCGCCAGCAGCCAGCAGGGGAGCACCGGGGAGCTGTTTTTT. The rearrangement joins TRBV4-1 to TRBJ2-2; tentative D call: TRBD1 (6 bases). The CDR3 is made up of 14 amino acids. V lost 3 bases and J 4 bases, leaving 9 bases between the germline ends. Per the germline V gene, CDR1 is MGHRA and CDR2 is YSYEKL.

The genes are TRBV5-4 and TRBJ1-1; D gene uncertain. Deletions cut 0 bases from V and 3 bases from J, with 9 bases between. Germline V lookup: CDR1 SGHNT, CDR2 YYREEE (reference sequence). This CDR3 comprises 14 residues. The CDR3 coding sequence is TGTGCCAGCAGCTTGGGTATAGTTTACACTGAAGCTTTCTTT. It translates to CASSLGIVYTEAFF.